This T cell receptor beta chain was sequenced for a study of blood T cell repertoires in COVID-19. Study information: Italy, Spain and the United States were the sources of the convalescent and acute COVID-19 samples. The cDNA or gDNA used as material had been derived from T cells, B-cell-depleted T cells, or PBMCs.

Participants' reported clinical history set cohort assignment. Original data processing: Cell counts per sample came from amplifying reference gene primers. Method: immunoSEQ multiplex PCR; TCRdb's copy keeps in-frame clones and lacks some. D and trimming were read from the DNA, whereas the V and J calls and clone size are those reported in that table. The sample contains a few hundred thousand clones, around 89% of which appear only once. CDR3 length: 14 amino acids. The V gene lost 0 bases and the J gene lost 2 bases, with 8 bases spanning the gap. Germline CDR1 reads SNHLY; CDR2 reads FYNNEI. The receptor's source is a middle-aged woman who had recovered from COVID-19. Sequencing was carried out using PBMCs or T cells enriched from blood (not recorded which). The chain combines TRBV2 with TRBJ2-7; no definite D call. The CDR3 DNA sequence: TGTGCCAGCAGTGAAGCGCTAGTTACCTACGAGCAGTACTTC. Residues: CASSEALVTYEQYF.